This T cell receptor beta chain emerged from a study of cytomegalovirus exposure and HLA in healthy donors. Broader study findings: There were some public TCRs occurring in many donors, but most TCR sequences were rare.

The repertoire was sequenced with immunoSEQ multiplex PCR; TCRdb's copy has only in-frame clones and lacks some. Here the sample spans under 140,000 clones, roughly 90% being singletons. Turning to this clone: Its antigen is not identified.

V trimming: 5 bases; J trimming: 4 bases; junction bases outside the gene matches: 7. This CDR3 is 14 amino acids long. The germline V gene encodes CDR1 SEHNR and CDR2 FQNEAQ (reference sequence). This TCR derives from a woman aged 30 to 39 in good health and CMV-seropositive. The chain joins TRBV7-9 to TRBJ2-5; 7 bases line up with TRBD2. What was sequenced was PBMCs. The CDR3 here is CASSLGRGGETQYF. The CDR3 DNA sequence: TGTGCCAGCAGCCTGGGGCGCGGGGGAGAGACCCAGTACTTC.